A single sample is the source of the 32 T cell receptor beta chains below, sequenced in a study of T cells in Graves' hyperthyroidism and ophthalmopathy. RNA transcripts provided the source from which TCR beta CDR3 regions were amplified. With the HTBI primer set, the TCR CDR3 went through a first round of RT-PCR. Each CDR3 protein is one row after TCRdb ran MiXCR on the multiplex PCR reads. The profile shows about 210,000 distinct CDR3 sequences, 15% to 20% of them singletons. Sequencing input: blood. The origin of the receptors is a man aged 50-59 years with Graves' hyperthyroidism.

The chain combines TRBV7-8 with TRBJ2-1, with 7 bases matching TRBD2. This CDR3 comprises 15 residues. Unmatched junction bases numbered 3, after V lost 0 bases and J lost 4 bases. In germline, CDR1 is SGHVS, CDR2 FQNEAQ. The CDR3 is CASSLASGAYNEQFF. In DNA, the CDR3 is TGTGCCAGCAGCTTAGCCAGCGGGGCTTACAATGAGCAGTTCTTC.

This clonotype has a count of ten or more. The rearrangement links TRBV30 to TRBJ1-2; D not certain. V lost 3 bases, J lost 8 bases, and 16 bases lay in between. The CDR3 has 13 residues. The V gene's germline CDR1 is GTSNPN and CDR2 SVGIG (reference sequence). The CDR3 DNA reads TGTGCCTGGAGGGGGATGGACGAATACGGCTACACCTTC. It yields the protein CAWRGMDEYGYTF. Combining the CDR3 with reference TRBV30 and TRBJ1-2 gives the whole variable domain SQTIHQWPATLVQPVGSPLSLECTVEGTSNPNLYWYRQAAGRGLQLLFYSVGIGQISSEVPQNLSASRPQDRQFILSSKKLLLSDSGFYLCAWRGMDEYGYTFGSGTRLTVV.

The sample holds many counts of this clonotype. The V gene is TRBV20-1, the J gene TRBJ2-1, with 11 bases aligning to TRBD2. This CDR3 is built from 16 residues. CDR1 is DFQATT and CDR2 is SNEGSKA in the germline V gene (reference sequence). With V trimmed by 2 bases and J by 7 bases, 10 bases remained unmatched. The CDR3 reads CSARPRWGLAENEQFF. CDR3 nucleotide sequence: TGCAGTGCTAGACCTCGGTGGGGACTAGCGGAGAATGAGCAGTTCTTC.

This chain uses TRBV9 with TRBJ2-1, with 10 bases lining up with TRBD2. This CDR3 contains 15 residues. V lost 2 bases, J lost 6 bases, and 5 bases stayed unmatched. Germline V gives CDR1 SGDLS, CDR2 YYNGEE. Here the CDR3 reads CASSVRSGRVNEQFF. The CDR3 region has the DNA TGTGCCAGCAGCGTTAGGAGCGGGAGGGTCAATGAGCAGTTCTTC.

This clonotype was detected a few times. V usage is TRBV2 and J usage is TRBJ1-2; D is unclear. V dropped 7 bases and J dropped 3 bases, with 12 bases sitting between them. This CDR3 is 13 amino acids long. Germline values: CDR1 SNHLY, CDR2 FYNNEI. In DNA, the CDR3 is TGTGCCAGCACATGGGAGGGTGACTATGGCTACACCTTC. It translates to CASTWEGDYGYTF.

This clonotype was seen many times. The chain couples TRBV20-1 to TRBJ1-2; D unclear. The ends were cut back, 6 bases at V and 2 bases at J, with 10 bases in the middle. The CDR3 is 12 amino acids. Germline V gene data show CDR1 as DFQATT and CDR2 as SNEGSKA (reference sequence). CDR3 loop: CSALTGNYGYTF. The CDR3 bases are TGCAGTGCCCTGACCGGGAACTATGGCTACACCTTC.

The V and J genes are TRBV5-1 and TRBJ1-1, with D unclear. The CDR3 contains 14 residues. Germline CDR1 and CDR2: SGHRS and YFSETQ. V lost 0 bases, J lost 0 bases, and 6 bases lay in between. CDR3 nucleotide sequence: TGCGCCAGCAGCTTGGACAGAATGAACACTGAAGCTTTCTTT. The encoded protein is CASSLDRMNTEAFF.

Notes on this clonotype: The junction departs from the called germline gene at one end, perhaps through a read error. The chain uses TRBV7-7 and TRBJ2-7; D possibly corresponds to TRBD1 (5 bases). This CDR3 is built from 13 residues. CDR1 and CDR2 from the germline V gene are SSHAT and FNYEAQ (reference sequence). Here the CDR3 DNA reads TGTGCTAGCAGCTTATCTTGGGGCGAAGAGCAGTACTTC. This sequence encodes CASSLSWGEEQYF.

The chain employs TRBV20-1 and TRBJ2-2, with D unresolved. V was cut by 3 bases and J by 4 bases, with 15 bases left in between. From germline, CDR1 is DFQATT and CDR2 SNEGSKA (reference sequence). The CDR3 is 15 amino acids. The CDR3 bases are TGCAGTGCTAGTACTACGGGCGTGGGCACCGGGGAGCTGTTTTTT. Protein product: CSASTTGVGTGELFF.

The chain uses TRBV3-1 and TRBJ2-1, with 8 bases identical to TRBD1. Germline lookup yields CDR1 LGHDT and CDR2 YNNKEL (reference sequence). There are 16 residues in the CDR3. With V trimmed by 4 bases and J by 8 bases, 13 bases remained unmatched. The CDR3 sequence: CASSRLTGVLSDEQFF. The CDR3 coding sequence is TGTGCCAGCAGCCGGCTGACAGGGGTCCTTTCGGATGAGCAGTTCTTC.

A remark on this clonotype: A much more abundant neighbour one base away suggests this may be a read error. The genes are TRBV12-3 or TRBV12-4 and TRBJ2-3, with no clear D. This CDR3 is built from 13 residues. DNA of the CDR3: TGTGTCAGCTGGTTTCGAAGCACAGATACGCAGTATTTT. It specifies CVSWFRSTDTQYF.

The chain joins TRBV5-5 to TRBJ1-3, with D perhaps TRBD1 (5 bases). Germline CDR1 and CDR2: SGHKS and YYEKEE (reference sequence). This CDR3 has 13 amino acids. Deletions cut 4 bases from V and 4 bases from J, with 9 bases between. CDR3 sequence: CASSPWGGNTIYF. In DNA, the CDR3 is TGTGCCAGCAGCCCCTGGGGGGGAAACACCATATATTTT.

J is TRBJ1-4 and V is TRBV19; D call uncertain. The CDR3 totals 15 residues. V was trimmed by 5 bases and J by 2 bases, leaving 12 bases between them. Germline V gives CDR1 LNHDA, CDR2 SQIVND (reference sequence). CDR3 sequence (DNA): TGTGCCAGTAGTCGACCCCGAGGGACTAATGAAAAACTGTTTTTT. Its translation: CASSRPRGTNEKLFF.

The table lists this clonotype with many counts. The chain uses TRBV6-5 and TRBJ2-1; D is perhaps TRBD2 (6 bases). CDR1 and CDR2 (germline): MNHEY, SVGAGI. V dropped 0 bases and J dropped 8 bases, with 11 bases sitting between them. This CDR3 has 14 amino acids. The CDR3: CASSYSGTLDEQFF. In DNA form, the CDR3 reads TGTGCCAGCAGTTACTCCGGGACTTTGGATGAGCAGTTCTTC.

At least ten counts were recorded for this clonotype. The chain links TRBV30 to TRBJ2-1, with 10 bases lining up with TRBD2. CDR1 is GTSNPN and CDR2 is SVGIG in the germline V gene (reference sequence). The CDR3 is 13 amino acids. The J segment lost 7 bases and the V segment lost 5 bases, leaving 5 bases of the junction unmatched. The DNA for the CDR3 is TGTGCCTGGGCTAGCGGGAGTGGTAATGAGCAGTTCTTC. This encodes CAWASGSGNEQFF. The variable domain in full, with the rest retrieved from reference TRBV30 and TRBJ2-1, is SQTIHQWPATLVQPVGSPLSLECTVEGTSNPNLYWYRQAAGRGLQLLFYSVGIGQISSEVPQNLSASRPQDRQFILSSKKLLLSDSGFYLCAWASGSGNEQFFGPGTRLTVL.

This clonotype was recorded a few times. The chain is built from TRBV18 and TRBJ2-7, with D maybe TRBD2 (5 bases). Germline V gives CDR1 KGHSH, CDR2 LQKENI. The CDR3 runs 13 residues. The V gene lost 2 bases and the J gene lost 5 bases, with 10 bases spanning the gap. In nucleotides, the CDR3 is TGTGCCAGCTCACCAGGGAGCAGGAACGAGCAGTACTTC. It encodes CASSPGSRNEQYF.

This clonotype came up many times. The chain joins TRBV4-1 to TRBJ2-7; 7 bases map to TRBD2. Germline CDR1 reads MGHRA; CDR2 reads YSYEKL. Trimming cost V 1 base and J 1 base; bases outside gene matches: 7. CDR3 size: 16 residues. The CDR3 DNA follows: TGCGCCAGCAGCCAAGGGCTAGCGGCAGTTTCCTACGAGCAGTACTTC. Translated: CASSQGLAAVSYEQYF.

The table lists this clonotype with many counts. The rearrangement uses TRBV28 and TRBJ2-1; TRBD1 matches 9 bases. This CDR3 comprises 14 residues. The germline V gene encodes CDR1 MDHEN and CDR2 SYDVKM. Germline trimming cut 5 bases from V and 5 bases from J; bases unmatched to any gene: 4. The CDR3 DNA reads TGTGCCAGCAGTGACGGGACAGGGAACAATGAGCAGTTCTTC. Residues: CASSDGTGNNEQFF.

This clonotype was detected only a few times. V and J are TRBV30 and TRBJ1-3; no clear D gene. From germline, CDR1 is GTSNPN and CDR2 SVGIG (reference sequence). V was trimmed by 6 bases and J by 0 bases, leaving 12 bases between them. The CDR3 spans 14 residues. DNA for the CDR3: TGTGCCTGCCGACCTTATCGCTCTGGAAACACCATATATTTT. Translating gives CACRPYRSGNTIYF.

The rearrangement links TRBV20-1 to TRBJ2-5, with D perhaps matching TRBD1 (6 bases). This CDR3 has 15 amino acids. Trimming took off 3 bases at V and 4 bases at J, with 18 bases between the two ends. Per the germline V gene, CDR1 is DFQATT and CDR2 is SNEGSKA (reference sequence). CDR3 amino acids: CSARSVRGFRETQYF. The CDR3, as DNA: TGCAGTGCTAGGTCCGTCAGGGGCTTTCGAGAGACCCAGTACTTC.

This rearrangement joins TRBV9 to TRBJ2-6, with unresolved D. The germline V gene encodes CDR1 SGDLS and CDR2 YYNGEE. The CDR3 extends over 16 amino acids. The V and J ends lost 0 bases and 3 bases respectively, with 10 bases between them. CDR3 residues: CASSVGGSLGANVLTF. The DNA of the CDR3 is TGTGCCAGCAGCGTAGGGGGTTCGCTTGGGGCCAACGTCCTGACTTTC.

The chain recombines TRBV5-1 with TRBJ1-6, with D possibly TRBD1 on 5 matching bases. The CDR3 contains 14 residues. Germline V gene sequence: CDR1 SGHRS, CDR2 YFSETQ. V dropped 3 bases and J dropped 3 bases, with 7 bases sitting between them. The chain's CDR3 is CASSWRGYNSPLHF. The CDR3 DNA reads TGCGCCAGCAGCTGGAGGGGCTATAATTCACCCCTCCACTTT.

This clonotype has a count of ten or more. V and J are TRBV2 and TRBJ2-1; TRBD1 agrees at 9 bases. Germline lookup yields CDR1 SNHLY and CDR2 FYNNEI. J was trimmed by 7 bases and V by 7 bases; bases with no gene match: 11. The CDR3 covers 15 residues. In DNA, the CDR3 is TGTGCCAGCATAGGGAAGGACAGGGGTTTTAATGAGCAGTTCTTC. Protein: CASIGKDRGFNEQFF.

CDR3 sequence reads: CASSSFSDNTEAFF. CDR3 nucleotide sequence: TGTGCCAGCAGCTCCTTTTCGGATAACACTGAAGCTTTCTTT. J is TRBJ1-1 and V is TRBV7-9; the D is unclear. The CDR3 runs to 14 residues. CDR1 is SEHNR and CDR2 is FQNEAQ in the germline V gene (reference sequence). Trimming pared 4 bases from V and 2 bases from J, leaving 11 bases between. The full variable domain, its missing parts supplied by reference TRBV7-9 and TRBJ1-1, is DTGVSQNPRHKITKRGQNVTFRCDPISEHNRLYWYRQTLGQGPEFLTYFQNEAQLEKSRLLSDRFSAERPKGSFSTLEIQRTEQGDSAMYLCASSSFSDNTEAFFGQGTRLTVV.

This clonotype was seen many times. The rearrangement joins TRBV7-9 to TRBJ2-6; unclear D gene. Per germline, CDR1 SEHNR and CDR2 FQNEAQ (reference sequence). The CDR3 sequence is 15 residues long. V was pared by 0 bases and J by 4 bases, with 7 bases between. The CDR3 DNA reads as TGTGCCAGCAGCTTAGCGGGCTTCGGGGCCAACGTCCTGACTTTC. Protein: CASSLAGFGANVLTF.

The genes are TRBV6-1 and TRBJ2-1; 7 nucleotides line up with TRBD2. Germline V CDR1 and CDR2: MNHNS, SASEGT. The CDR3 spans 16 residues. J gave up 2 bases and V 6 bases, and 10 bases lay outside the gene matches. For the CDR3, the DNA is TGTGCCAGCAGCGCGTTCTCGCGGGAGCCCTACAATGAGCAGTTCTTC. As protein: CASSAFSREPYNEQFF.

The sample holds a few counts of this clonotype. The chain employs TRBV5-1 and TRBJ2-3, with 7 bases lining up with TRBD2. Germline trimming cut 5 bases from V and 4 bases from J; bases unmatched to any gene: 10. Germline loops: CDR1 SGHRS, CDR2 YFSETQ. The CDR3 runs to 15 residues. CDR3 protein: CASRPGTRGSDTQYF. The CDR3 DNA reads as TGCGCCAGCAGGCCCGGGACGCGGGGGTCAGATACGCAGTATTTT.

At least ten counts were recorded for this clonotype. The chain combines TRBV11-2 with TRBJ1-1; D not resolved. Germline V gene lookup returns CDR1 SGHAT and CDR2 FQNNGV. The CDR3 is 14 amino acids. V gave up 2 bases and J gave up 2 bases, with 9 bases separating them. CDR3 sequence: CASSLREGNTEAFF. DNA of the CDR3: TGTGCCAGCAGCTTAAGGGAGGGAAACACTGAAGCTTTCTTT.

The chain joins TRBV6-1 to TRBJ1-4; 8 nucleotides line up with TRBD1. Germline loops: CDR1 MNHNS, CDR2 SASEGT. This CDR3 region has 14 residues. Trimming took 6 bases from V and 5 from J; bases not matched to a gene: 5. Here the CDR3 reads CASRRGQANEKLFF. CDR3 sequence (DNA): TGTGCCAGCAGGCGGGGACAGGCGAATGAAAAACTGTTTTTT.

On this clonotype itself: Being one base from a much bigger clone, this may be a read error. V gene TRBV18 combines with J gene TRBJ2-7, with D unclear. Germline V gene sequence: CDR1 KGHSH, CDR2 LQKENI. The length of the CDR3 is 15 residues. V lost 2 bases and J 0 bases, leaving 11 bases between the germline ends. The DNA for the CDR3 is TGTGCCAGCTCACCAGTGCCGGGCCCCTCCTACGAGCAGTACTTC. Protein: CASSPVPGPSYEQYF.

The V and J genes are TRBV12-3 or TRBV12-4 and TRBJ2-2; 10 bases agree with TRBD1. The junction had 11 bases not matched to a gene; V was cut back by 3 bases and J by 7 bases. The CDR3 loop spans 17 amino acids. The CDR3 nucleotides are TGTGCCAGCAGTTTGAAATTGGGACAGGGGCGTCACGGGGAGCTGTTTTTT. Protein product: CASSLKLGQGRHGELFF.

In this sample, this clonotype turned up many times. The chain joins TRBV11-2 to TRBJ2-7, with 7 bases aligning to TRBD1. Germline V gene sequence: CDR1 SGHAT, CDR2 FQNNGV. The length of the CDR3 is 14 residues. V lost 5 bases, J lost 3 bases, and 7 bases stayed unmatched. CDR3 nucleotides: TGTGCCAGCAGCATAGGACAGGTCTACTACGAGCAGTACTTC. Amino acids: CASSIGQVYYEQYF.